The rows below give T cell receptor beta chains drawn from one sample of a study of CD8 T cells in Susac syndrome. From the immunoSEQ multiplex PCR reads, TCRdb called clonotypes with MiXCR, one entry per CDR3 protein. The profile shows 110,000 to 150,000 distinct CDR3 sequences, around 95% of them singletons. The specimen sequenced was CD4+ T cells from PBMCs. The receptors derive from a human donor with Susac syndrome. CDR3s include the opening cysteine and the closing phenylalanine or tryptophan. A D gene is named only where the DNA matches it firmly. Clone size is shown for a subset of rows, as once, few, many or a class of expanded clone.

D gene	clone size	V gene	J gene	CDR3 DNA	CDR3 protein
-	-	TRBV20-1	TRBJ2-1	TGCAGTGCTAGTCGGGGATCGTACAATGAGCAGTTCTTC	CSASRGSYNEQFF
-	-	TRBV12-3/TRBV12-4	TRBJ2-1	TGTGCCAGCAGCTCCGGACGCCCTGAGGGTGAGCAGTTCTTC	CASSSGRPEGEQFF
TRBD1	-	TRBV5-1	TRBJ1-6	TGCGCCAGCAGCTTGGGGACAGGGAGTGGGCCGTATAATTCACCCCTCCACTTT	CASSLGTGSGPYNSPLHF
-	-	TRBV23-1	TRBJ1-6	TGCGCCAGCAGTCAATCGACAATCTCCTATAATTCACCCCTCCACTTT	CASSQSTISYNSPLHF
-	-	TRBV28	TRBJ1-1	TGTGCCACCAGTTTTGGGGGGTTGAACACTGAAGCTTTCTTT	CATSFGGLNTEAFF
-	-	TRBV20-1	TRBJ2-7	TGCAGTGCTAGAGCAGGGGTCGAGCAGTACTTC	CSARAGVEQYF
-	-	TRBV10-3	TRBJ2-5	TGTGCCATCAGTGAGTCGGGCAGTAGAGAGACCCAGTACTTC	CAISESGSRETQYF
TRBD1	-	TRBV4-1	TRBJ1-4	TGCGCCAGCAGCCAAGTCAGGGGGTTAAATGAAAAACTGTTTTTT	CASSQVRGLNEKLFF
-	-	TRBV15	TRBJ1-4	TGTGCCACCAGCAGAGAGAGGGTTGGGGGGGATGAAAAACTGTTTTTT	CATSRERVGGDEKLFF
-	-	TRBV15	TRBJ1-4	TGTGCCACCAGCAGAGTGGGGGCAGGCCCGAATGAAAAACTGTTTTTT	CATSRVGAGPNEKLFF
-	-	TRBV19	TRBJ2-1	TGTGCCAGTAGTAGGGGGTCCAGCTCCTACAATGAGCAGTTCTTC	CASSRGSSSYNEQFF
-	once	TRBV15	TRBJ2-4	TGTGCCACCAGCAGGCAGGGGGGGAAAAACATTCAGTACTTC	CATSRQGGKNIQYF
-	-	TRBV4-2	TRBJ2-6	TGTGCCAGCGCAGCCGACGGCGGCTCTGGGGCCAACGTCCTGACTTTC	CASAADGGSGANVLTF
-	-	TRBV14	TRBJ1-6	TGTGCCAGCAGCCAGTACGTTCTATCACCCCTCCACTTT	CASSQYVLSPLHF
-	-	TRBV20-1	TRBJ1-1	TGCAGTGGTCGTCAGGGGAACACTGAAGCTTTCTTT	CSGRQGNTEAFF
-	-	TRBV29-1	TRBJ1-1	TGCAGCGTAACCGACGCAGGGGAAGCTTTCTTT	CSVTDAGEAFF
-	-	TRBV12-3/TRBV12-4	TRBJ2-5	TGTGCCAGCAGGTCCGGGAACGTAGGGACCCAGTACTTC	CASRSGNVGTQYF
TRBD2	-	TRBV7-2	TRBJ2-7	TGTGCCAGCAGCTTAGGGACTAGCGCCTACGAGCAGTACTTC	CASSLGTSAYEQYF
-	-	TRBV9	TRBJ1-2	TGTGCCAGCAGCTCCCGCGCGGCAGGTGGTGGCTACACCTTC	CASSSRAAGGGYTF
-	-	TRBV6-5	TRBJ1-2	TGTGCCAGCTCGCAAAAAAACTATGGCTACACCTTC	CASSQKNYGYTF
TRBD1	once	TRBV24-1	TRBJ1-2	TGTGCCACCGCTGGACAGGTCGACGGCTACACCTTC	CATAGQVDGYTF
TRBD1	-	TRBV11-2	TRBJ1-6	TGTGCCAGCAGCCCCCGACAGGGAGGATCACCCCTCCACTTT	CASSPRQGGSPLHF
-	-	TRBV28	TRBJ2-5	TGTGCCAGCAGCCATCTATCCCAAGAGACCCAGTACTTC	CASSHLSQETQYF
TRBD2	once	TRBV20-1	TRBJ2-3	TGCAGTGCTAGGATCCTAGCGGAAAGGGGCACAGATACGCAGTATTTT	CSARILAERGTDTQYF
-	-	TRBV20-1	TRBJ1-1	TGCAGTGCTAGCCTACGACAGACTAACACTGAAGCTTTCTTT	CSASLRQTNTEAFF
-	-	TRBV5-6	TRBJ2-3	TGTGCCAGCAGCTCCGAGCAAACGCAGTATTTT	CASSSEQTQYF
-	-	TRBV5-1	TRBJ2-5	TGCGCCAGCAGCTTGGTAGCAGGGAGGGAGACCCAGTACTTC	CASSLVAGRETQYF
-	-	TRBV20-1	TRBJ2-5	TGCAGTGCTAGAGAAACGTCTGGGACCCAGTACTTC	CSARETSGTQYF
TRBD2	-	TRBV5-1	TRBJ2-7	TGCGCCAGCAGATCGCTAGCGGGCTCCTACGAGCAGTACTTC	CASRSLAGSYEQYF
TRBD2	-	TRBV6-5	TRBJ2-5	TGTGCCAGCAGTTACGCTGACGGGGGGGCGAAGACCCAGTACTTC	CASSYADGGAKTQYF
TRBD2	-	TRBV7-9	TRBJ2-1	TGTGCCAGCAGCTTCGGGACTAGCGGGGGGATTAGCAATGAGCAGTTCTTC	CASSFGTSGGISNEQFF
-	-	TRBV4-2	TRBJ2-7	TGTGCCAGCAGCCAAGGGTTCTCGGACTACGGGCAGTACTTC	CASSQGFSDYGQYF
TRBD2	-	TRBV5-4	TRBJ2-7	TGTGCCAGCAGCCGGGATGGGACTAGCGGAACCCTTTACTTC	CASSRDGTSGTLYF
-	-	TRBV12-3/TRBV12-4	TRBJ2-7	TGTGCCAGCAGGAACCCGGGACTCTACGAGCAGTACTTC	CASRNPGLYEQYF
-	-	TRBV20-1	TRBJ1-1	TGCAGTGCTAGTAGGGGGTCTCGGTACACTGAAGCTTTCTTT	CSASRGSRYTEAFF
-	-	TRBV28	TRBJ2-3	TGTGCCAGCAGCTCCCCAGTCGGGAAGACAGATACGCAGTATTTT	CASSSPVGKTDTQYF
TRBD2	-	TRBV12-3/TRBV12-4	TRBJ2-3	TGTGCCAGCAGTCCAGCGGGGGCCGGGGATACGCAGTATTTT	CASSPAGAGDTQYF
-	-	TRBV3-1	TRBJ2-3	TGTGCCAGCAGCCAAGATTCCCGCATCCTCCCAGATACGCAGTATTTT	CASSQDSRILPDTQYF
-	-	TRBV9	TRBJ2-6	TGTGCCAGCAGCGGAGAGGGCTCTGGGGCCAACGTCCTGACTTTC	CASSGEGSGANVLTF
TRBD2	-	TRBV29-1	TRBJ2-1	TGCAGCGTCCTCCCCGGACTAGCGGGGGGGCTAGGTGAGCAGTTCTTC	CSVLPGLAGGLGEQFF
-	-	TRBV19	TRBJ1-2	TGTGCCAGTAGTCCGACCGGGACGAACAGGAACACCTTC	CASSPTGTNRNTF
-	once	TRBV5-1	TRBJ2-7	TGCGCCAGCACCCGTCAACAGGGTCTCGACACCTACGAGCAGTACTTC	CASTRQQGLDTYEQYF
-	once	TRBV24-1	TRBJ2-1	TGTGCCACCAGTGAGTTGGGTAGGAGGTCCTACAATGAGCAGTTCTTC	CATSELGRRSYNEQFF
TRBD2	-	TRBV16	TRBJ2-1	TGTGCCAGCAGCTATATAGCGGGTCGGCAGTTCTTC	CASSYIAGRQFF
TRBD2	-	TRBV29-1	TRBJ2-4	TGCAGCGTTCAACGGGGGGACATTCAGTACTTC	CSVQRGDIQYF
TRBD1	-	TRBV7-3	TRBJ1-2	TGTGCCAGCAGCTTACTCGGGACAGGCTATGGCTACACCTTC	CASSLLGTGYGYTF
TRBD2	-	TRBV5-4	TRBJ2-5	TGTGCCAGCAGCTCCGCGGGCGGGGGGGCGAAGACCCAGTACTTC	CASSSAGGGAKTQYF
TRBD2	-	TRBV29-1	TRBJ2-5	TGCAGCGTTGAAGGCAGACTAGCCGGGACCCAGTACTTC	CSVEGRLAGTQYF
TRBD1	-	TRBV7-9	TRBJ2-7	TGTGCCAGCAGCTTCCGTGGGACAGGCAGGGGGAACGAGCAGTACTTC	CASSFRGTGRGNEQYF
TRBD2	-	TRBV6-6	TRBJ2-3	TGTGCCAGCAGTTACCAACTAGCGGGGGGAGATACGCAGTATTTT	CASSYQLAGGDTQYF
TRBD1	-	TRBV20-1	TRBJ1-1	TGCAGTGCTAGAGATCAGGCCAGGGGGAGGACTGAAGCTTTCTTT	CSARDQARGRTEAFF
TRBD1	once	TRBV25-1	TRBJ2-1	TGTGCCAGCAGTGCCGCTACAGGGGGACAAATTCTGTTCTTC	CASSAATGGQILFF
TRBD1	-	TRBV7-9	TRBJ1-5	TGTGCCAGCAGCTACGGGACAGGGAGAATGGGCAGTCAGCCCCAGCATTTT	CASSYGTGRMGSQPQHF
TRBD2	-	TRBV7-9	TRBJ2-2	TGTGCCAGCGCGGGGACTAGCGGGGTCACCGGGGAGCTGTTTTTT	CASAGTSGVTGELFF
-	-	TRBV4-1	TRBJ1-2	TGCGCCAGCAGCCAAGGTCGGGCAAGGGGTCCACCAAACTATGGCTACACCTTC	CASSQGRARGPPNYGYTF
TRBD2	-	TRBV6-4	TRBJ2-1	TGTGCCAGCAGTGACTCGACTAGCGGGGGGGCTGAGCAGTTCTTC	CASSDSTSGGAEQFF
-	-	TRBV2	TRBJ2-7	TGTGCCAGCAGTGACGGGCAGGGTCTGGGGGAGCAGTACTTC	CASSDGQGLGEQYF
-	-	TRBV5-4	TRBJ2-5	TGTGCCAGCAGCTTGGACGGTGGGAGGGAGACCCAGTACTTC	CASSLDGGRETQYF
TRBD1	-	TRBV5-6	TRBJ1-6	TGTGCCAGCAGCACAACCGGGACAGGGAACTATCACCTCCACTTT	CASSTTGTGNYHLHF